This T cell receptor (beta chain) is from a study of T cell changes during pregnancy in multiple sclerosis. Method: immunoSEQ multiplex PCR; TCRdb's copy keeps in-frame clones and lacks some. This repertoire shows 70,000 to 100,000 clones, around 93% found once; its top ten account for 3.5% to 4.5%. This TCR derives from a female donor with multiple sclerosis, enrolled in a pregnancy study. The sample here was peripheral blood, taken in the first trimester of pregnancy.

The CDR3 region is CASSELAGGPGYNEQFF. The DNA of the CDR3 is TGTGCCAGCAGCGAACTAGCGGGGGGGCCGGGATACAATGAGCAGTTCTTC. The chain is built from TRBV13 and TRBJ2-1; 13 bases are shared with TRBD2. Germline CDR1 and CDR2: PRHDT and FYEKMQ (reference sequence). With 5 bases clipped from V and 4 bases from J, the junction kept 8 bases outside the gene matches. This CDR3 region has 17 residues.